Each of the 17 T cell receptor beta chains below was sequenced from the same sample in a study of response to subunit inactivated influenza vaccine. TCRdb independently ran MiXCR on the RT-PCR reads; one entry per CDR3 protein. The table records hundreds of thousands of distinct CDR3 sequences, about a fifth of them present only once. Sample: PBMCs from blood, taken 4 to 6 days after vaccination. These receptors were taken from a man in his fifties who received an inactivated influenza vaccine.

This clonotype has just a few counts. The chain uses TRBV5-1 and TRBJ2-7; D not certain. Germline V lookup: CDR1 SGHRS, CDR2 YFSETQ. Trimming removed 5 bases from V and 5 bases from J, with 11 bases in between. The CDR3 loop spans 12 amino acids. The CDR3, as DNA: TGCGCCAGCAGTCTGGAGCCCCACGAGCAGTACTTC. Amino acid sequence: CASSLEPHEQYF.

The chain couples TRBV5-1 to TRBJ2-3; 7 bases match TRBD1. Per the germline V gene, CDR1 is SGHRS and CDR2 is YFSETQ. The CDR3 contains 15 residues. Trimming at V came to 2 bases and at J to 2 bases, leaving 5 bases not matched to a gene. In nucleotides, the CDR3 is TGCGCCAGCAGCTTCGGGACAGCCGACACAGATACGCAGTATTTT. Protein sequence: CASSFGTADTDTQYF.

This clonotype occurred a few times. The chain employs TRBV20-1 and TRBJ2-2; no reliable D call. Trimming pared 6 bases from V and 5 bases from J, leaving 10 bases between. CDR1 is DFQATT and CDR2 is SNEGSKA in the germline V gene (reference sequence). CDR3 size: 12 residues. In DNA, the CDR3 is TGCAGTGCCCCGGCCCGAACCGGGGAGCTGTTTTTT. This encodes CSAPARTGELFF.

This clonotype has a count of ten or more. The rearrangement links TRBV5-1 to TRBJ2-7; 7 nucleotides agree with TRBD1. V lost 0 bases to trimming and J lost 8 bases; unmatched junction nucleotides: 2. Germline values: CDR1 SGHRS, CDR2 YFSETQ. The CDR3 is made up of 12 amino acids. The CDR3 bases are TGCGCCAGCAGCTTGGACAGGGGCAAGCAGTACTTC. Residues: CASSLDRGKQYF.

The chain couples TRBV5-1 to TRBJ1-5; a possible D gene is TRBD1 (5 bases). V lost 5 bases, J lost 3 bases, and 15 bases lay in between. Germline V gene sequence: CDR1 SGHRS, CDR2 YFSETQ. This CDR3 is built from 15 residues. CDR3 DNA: TGCGCCAGCAGAGTGGAGTCAGGGAACAATCAGCCCCAGCATTTT. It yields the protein CASRVESGNNQPQHF.

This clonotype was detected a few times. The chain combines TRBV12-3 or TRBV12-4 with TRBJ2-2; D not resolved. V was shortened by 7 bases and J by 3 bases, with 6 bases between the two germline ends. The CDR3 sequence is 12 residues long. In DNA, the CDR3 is TGTGCCAGCAAAAGGGACACCGGGGAGCTGTTTTTT. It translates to CASKRDTGELFF.

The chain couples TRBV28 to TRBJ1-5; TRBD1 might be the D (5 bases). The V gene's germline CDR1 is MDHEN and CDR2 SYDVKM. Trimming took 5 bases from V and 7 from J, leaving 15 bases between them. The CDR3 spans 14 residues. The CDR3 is CASSAIGTRQPQHF. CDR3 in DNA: TGTGCCAGCAGTGCAATCGGGACTAGGCAGCCCCAGCATTTT.

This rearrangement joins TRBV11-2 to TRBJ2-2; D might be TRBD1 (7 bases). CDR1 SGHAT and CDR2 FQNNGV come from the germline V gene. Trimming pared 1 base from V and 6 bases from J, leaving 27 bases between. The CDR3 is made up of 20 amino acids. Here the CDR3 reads CASSLVGGGSGYRGPGELFF. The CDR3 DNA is TGTGCCAGCAGCTTAGTTGGTGGAGGGTCGGGATACAGGGGACCCGGGGAGCTGTTTTTT.

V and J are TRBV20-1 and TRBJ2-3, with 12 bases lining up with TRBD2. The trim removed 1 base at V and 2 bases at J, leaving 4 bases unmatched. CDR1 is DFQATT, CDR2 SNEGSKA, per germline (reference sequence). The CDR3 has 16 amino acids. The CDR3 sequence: CSARVWTSGNTDTQYF. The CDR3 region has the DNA TGCAGTGCTAGAGTTTGGACTAGCGGGAACACAGATACGCAGTATTTT.

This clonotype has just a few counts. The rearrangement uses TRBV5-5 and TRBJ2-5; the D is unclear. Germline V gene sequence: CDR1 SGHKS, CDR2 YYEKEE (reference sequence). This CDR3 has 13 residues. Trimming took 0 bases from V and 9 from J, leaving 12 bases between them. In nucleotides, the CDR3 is TGTGCCAGCAGCTTGGAGGACCGTCAGGCCCAGTACTTC. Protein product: CASSLEDRQAQYF.

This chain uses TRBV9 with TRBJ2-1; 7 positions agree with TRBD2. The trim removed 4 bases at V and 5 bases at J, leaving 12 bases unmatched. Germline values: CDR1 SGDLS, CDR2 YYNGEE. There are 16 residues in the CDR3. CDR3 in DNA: TGTGCCAGCAGCCCATCGGGCGGGAGTAAAAACAATGAGCAGTTCTTC. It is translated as CASSPSGGSKNNEQFF. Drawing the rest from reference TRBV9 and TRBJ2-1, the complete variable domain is DSGVTQTPKHLITATGQRVTLRCSPRSGDLSVYWYQQSLDQGLQFLIQYYNGEERAKGNILERFSAQQFPDLHSELNLSSLELGDSALYFCASSPSGGSKNNEQFFGPGTRLTVL.

In DNA form, the CDR3 reads TGCAGTGCGACCAGCGGGAGTGGTGGGAATGAGCAGTTCTTC. Amino acid sequence: CSATSGSGGNEQFF. The chain links TRBV20-1 to TRBJ2-1; TRBD2 matches 8 bases. Germline CDR1 and CDR2: DFQATT and SNEGSKA (reference sequence). The CDR3 totals 14 residues. V dropped 6 bases and J dropped 7; count of bases not matched to a gene: 11.

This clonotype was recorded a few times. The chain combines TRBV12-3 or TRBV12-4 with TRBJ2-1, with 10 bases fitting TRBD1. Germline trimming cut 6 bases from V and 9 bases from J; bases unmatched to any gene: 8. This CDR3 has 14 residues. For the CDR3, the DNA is TGTGCCAGCAGGCGGGACAGGGGTGATGGTGAGCAGTTCTTC. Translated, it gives CASRRDRGDGEQFF.

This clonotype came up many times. The CDR3 bases are TGCGCCAGCAGCTTGAAGTTTAAAGAGACCCAGTACTTC. Translation: CASSLKFKETQYF. This chain uses TRBV5-1 with TRBJ2-5; D uncertain. V lost 1 base and J lost 3, with 7 bases in between. CDR1 is SGHRS, CDR2 YFSETQ, per germline. CDR3 size: 13 residues.

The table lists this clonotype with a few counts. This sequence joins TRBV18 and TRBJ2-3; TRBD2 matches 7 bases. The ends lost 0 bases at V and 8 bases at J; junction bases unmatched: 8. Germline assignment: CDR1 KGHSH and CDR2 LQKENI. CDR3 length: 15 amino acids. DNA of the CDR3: TGTGCCAGCTCACCACCGGCCGCTACTAGCGTTACGCAGTATTTT. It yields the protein CASSPPAATSVTQYF.

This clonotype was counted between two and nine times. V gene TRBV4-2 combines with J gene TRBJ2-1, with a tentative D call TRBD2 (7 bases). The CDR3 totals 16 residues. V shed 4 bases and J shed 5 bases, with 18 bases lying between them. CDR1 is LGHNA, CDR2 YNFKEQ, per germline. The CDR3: CASSPLEGGTHNEQFF. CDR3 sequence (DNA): TGTGCCAGCAGCCCTCTTGAGGGGGGGACCCACAATGAGCAGTTCTTC.

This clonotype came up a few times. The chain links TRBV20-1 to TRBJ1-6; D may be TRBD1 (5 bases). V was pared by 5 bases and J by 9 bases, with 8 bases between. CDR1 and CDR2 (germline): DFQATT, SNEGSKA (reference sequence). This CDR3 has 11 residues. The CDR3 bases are TGCAGTGCTGCCGGGGGTTCACCCCTCCACTTT. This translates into CSAAGGSPLHF.